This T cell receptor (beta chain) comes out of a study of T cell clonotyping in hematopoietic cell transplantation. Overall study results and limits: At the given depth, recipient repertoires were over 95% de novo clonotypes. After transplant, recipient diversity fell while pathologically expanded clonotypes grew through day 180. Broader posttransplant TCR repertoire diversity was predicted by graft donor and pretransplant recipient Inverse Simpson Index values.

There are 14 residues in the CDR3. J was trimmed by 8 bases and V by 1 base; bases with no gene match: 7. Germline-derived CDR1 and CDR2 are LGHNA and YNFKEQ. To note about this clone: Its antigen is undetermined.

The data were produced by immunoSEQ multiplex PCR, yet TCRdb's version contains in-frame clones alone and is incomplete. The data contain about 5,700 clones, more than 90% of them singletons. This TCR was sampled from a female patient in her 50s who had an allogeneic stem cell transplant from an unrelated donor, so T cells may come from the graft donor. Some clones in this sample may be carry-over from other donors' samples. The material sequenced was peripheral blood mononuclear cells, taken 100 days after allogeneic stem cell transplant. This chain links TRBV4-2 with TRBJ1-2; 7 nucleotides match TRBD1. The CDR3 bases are TGTGCCAGCAGCCAAGTCCTAACAGGGGTAGGCTACACCTTC. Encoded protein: CASSQVLTGVGYTF.